This T cell receptor beta chain appears in the sequencing data of a study of blood T cell repertoires in COVID-19 (dated by TCRdb to 2020 to 2022). Describing the broader study: The collaborator samples originated in the United States, Italy and Spain and spanned the acute and convalescent phases of COVID-19. Sample metadata almost always included a de-identified subject ID, COVID-19 status, age in years and sex. The repertoires were released in a freely available public database intended as a resource for research on the immune response to SARS-CoV-2. Where HLA class I and class II types were available, the types were taken from metadata supplied by the sample provider, not from assay-based typing. The dataset comprised deeply sampled blood TCRbeta repertoires from subjects exposed to, actively infected with, or recovered from COVID-19. Samples were obtained from the ongoing ImmuneRACE study (first 160 participants) and from 1,254 subjects provided by 6 global collaborators. The material from the prospective study consisted of cDNA or gDNA derived from T cells, B-cell-depleted T cells, or PBMCs.

Looking up the germline V gene yields CDR1 MNHEY and CDR2 SVGAGI. From V the trimming removes 2 bases and from J it removes 2 bases, while the gene matches leave 5 bases of the junction unaccounted for. The cysteine opens and the phenylalanine closes a CDR3 of 15 amino acids. Only the CDR3 part of the read is kept: 45 bases, read in frame from the first base. Paper-wide results and their limitations: The amount of clinical and demographic metadata varied by source and participant and was provided uncurated.

Notes on this clone: Its cognate antigen has yet to be identified. One base away there is no much larger clone; base qualities are not given.

TCRbeta CDR3 regions were amplified from genomic DNA using the immunoSEQ Assay, a bias-controlled multiplex PCR. For the original study's pipeline: The number of nucleated cells in each sample was estimated by amplification of reference gene primers within the assay. To quantify the absolute abundance of each unique TCRbeta CDR3 rearrangement, sequence reads were collapsed and filtered. Productive Simpson clonality was computed per sample as the square root of Simpson's diversity index over productive rearrangements. This is the immuneACCESS table as TCRdb keeps it, with only in-frame sequences that have V and J called. A part of the clones is gone; compared with another copy, unresolved V genes explain less than half, and the rest is unexplained. V and J calls and clone size are copied from that table; D and trimming were computed from the DNA. For this sample there are about 200,000 clones; over 75% appear just once. Around 4.5% of the sample is in the top ten clones.

Collaborating institutions collected whole blood in K2EDTA tubes following their own protocols. For TCRbeta analysis, collaborator samples were shipped as frozen whole blood, as isolated PBMCs, or as DNA extracted from either sample type. The V gene is TRBV6-5 and the J gene is TRBJ1-2, with TRBD1 identical over 7 junction bases. Material for sequencing was peripheral blood. The sequence was collected from a man aged 50 to 59 with acute or convalescent COVID-19. Here is the DNA: TGTGCCAGCAGTTACCGCTGGGACAGCAACTATGGCTACACCTTC. Translated, it gives CASSYRWDSNYGYTF.